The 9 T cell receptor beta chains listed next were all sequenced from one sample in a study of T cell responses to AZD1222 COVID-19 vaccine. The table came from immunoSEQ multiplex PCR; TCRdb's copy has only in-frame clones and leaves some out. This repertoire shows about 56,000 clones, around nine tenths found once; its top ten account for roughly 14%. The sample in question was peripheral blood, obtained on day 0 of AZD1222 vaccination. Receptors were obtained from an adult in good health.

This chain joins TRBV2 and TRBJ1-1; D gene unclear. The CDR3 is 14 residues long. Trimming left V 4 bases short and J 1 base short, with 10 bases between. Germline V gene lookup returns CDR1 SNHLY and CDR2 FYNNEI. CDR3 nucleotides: TGTGCCAGCAGTGGAAGTCGGAAGAACACTGAAGCTTTCTTT. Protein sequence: CASSGSRKNTEAFF.

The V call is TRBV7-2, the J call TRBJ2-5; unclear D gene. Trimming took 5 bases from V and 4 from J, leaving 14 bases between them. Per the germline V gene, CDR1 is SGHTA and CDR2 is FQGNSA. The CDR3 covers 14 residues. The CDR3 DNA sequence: TGTGCCAGCAGCCCCGGATGGGTGGGAGAGACCCAGTACTTC. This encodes CASSPGWVGETQYF.

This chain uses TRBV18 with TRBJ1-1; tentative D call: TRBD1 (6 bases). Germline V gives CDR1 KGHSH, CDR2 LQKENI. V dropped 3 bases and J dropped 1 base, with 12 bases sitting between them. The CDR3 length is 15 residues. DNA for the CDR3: TGTGCCAGCTCACCTATTCAGGGGCAGAACACTGAAGCTTTCTTT. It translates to CASSPIQGQNTEAFF.

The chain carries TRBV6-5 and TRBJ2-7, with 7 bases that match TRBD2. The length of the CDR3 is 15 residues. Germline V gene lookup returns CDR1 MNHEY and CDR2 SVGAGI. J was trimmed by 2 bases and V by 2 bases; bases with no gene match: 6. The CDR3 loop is CASSYSGTLAYEQYF. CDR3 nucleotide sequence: TGTGCCAGCAGTTACAGCGGGACCCTTGCCTACGAGCAGTACTTC.

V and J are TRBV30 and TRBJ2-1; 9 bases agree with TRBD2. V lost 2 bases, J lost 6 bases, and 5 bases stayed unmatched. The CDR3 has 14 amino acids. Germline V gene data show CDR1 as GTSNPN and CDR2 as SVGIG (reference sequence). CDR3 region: CAWSLSGSTNEQFF. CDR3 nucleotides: TGTGCCTGGAGTCTTAGCGGGAGCACCAATGAGCAGTTCTTC.

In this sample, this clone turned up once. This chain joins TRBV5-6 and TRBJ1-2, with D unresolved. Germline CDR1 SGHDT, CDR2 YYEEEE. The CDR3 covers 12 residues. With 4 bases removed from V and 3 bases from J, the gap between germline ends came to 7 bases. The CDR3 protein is CASSTQDYGYTF. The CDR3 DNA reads TGTGCCAGCAGCACCCAGGACTATGGCTACACCTTC.

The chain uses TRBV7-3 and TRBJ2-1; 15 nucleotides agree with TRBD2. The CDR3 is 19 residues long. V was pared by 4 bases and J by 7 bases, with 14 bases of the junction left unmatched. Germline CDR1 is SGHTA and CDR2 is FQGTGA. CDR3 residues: CASSSYPGLAGGGRNEQFF. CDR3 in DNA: TGTGCCAGCAGCTCCTACCCTGGACTAGCGGGAGGGGGTAGGAATGAGCAGTTCTTC.

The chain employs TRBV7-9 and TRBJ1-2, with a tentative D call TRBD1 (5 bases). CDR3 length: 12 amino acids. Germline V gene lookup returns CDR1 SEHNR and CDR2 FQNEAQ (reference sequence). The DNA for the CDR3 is TGTGCTCTTGAAGGGGTTTGGTATGGCTACACCTTC. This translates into CALEGVWYGYTF.

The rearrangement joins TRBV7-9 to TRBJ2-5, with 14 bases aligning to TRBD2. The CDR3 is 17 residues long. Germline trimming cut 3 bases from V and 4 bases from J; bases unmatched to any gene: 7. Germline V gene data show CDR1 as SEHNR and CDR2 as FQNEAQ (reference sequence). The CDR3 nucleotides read TGTGCCAGCAGCTTCAGACTAGCGGGAGGGCCGGGAGAGACCCAGTACTTC. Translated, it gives CASSFRLAGGPGETQYF.